These 31 T cell receptor beta chains originate from one sample sequenced in a study of T cell repertoires and HLA-DP antigens (dated by TCRdb to the late 2010s). Library creation used the immunoSEQ multiplex PCR assay. TCRdb took over this immuneACCESS table, retaining in-frame rearrangements with V and J assigned. Such tables are incomplete; in checked studies, under half of the missing clones stem from an unresolved V gene, and the remainder is unexplained. The sample table shows tens of thousands of clones, and about four fifths are seen once. Approximately 1.4% of the sample belongs to the ten largest clones. No antigens are known for them. The sample was CD4+ T cells from PBMCs. The receptors originated from a man aged 55 to 70 in good health and CMV-seronegative.

This rearrangement joins TRBV18 to TRBJ1-1; D not resolved. V dropped 6 bases and J dropped 1 base, with 12 bases sitting between them. CDR3 length equals 14 residues. Germline lookup yields CDR1 KGHSH and CDR2 LQKENI. The CDR3 region has the DNA TGTGCCAGCTCCCTTTCAGGAGGGAACACTGAAGCTTTCTTT. It specifies CASSLSGGNTEAFF.

The chain uses TRBV28 and TRBJ2-2, with D possibly matching TRBD2 (6 bases). V lost 0 bases and J 0 bases, leaving 8 bases between the germline ends. This CDR3 is 16 amino acids long. Germline loops: CDR1 MDHEN, CDR2 SYDVKM. The DNA for the CDR3 is TGTGCCAGCAGTTTATGGGACTACACGAACACCGGGGAGCTGTTTTTT. It translates to CASSLWDYTNTGELFF.

This rearrangement joins TRBV5-6 to TRBJ2-2; D call uncertain. Trimming removed 0 bases at V and 1 base at J, with 4 bases between. Germline-derived CDR1 and CDR2 are SGHDT and YYEEEE. The CDR3 is 14 residues long. The CDR3, as DNA: TGTGCCAGCAGCTTGGTACGGAACACCGGGGAGCTGTTTTTT. Amino acids: CASSLVRNTGELFF.

The sample holds a few counts of this clone. The gene calls are TRBV18 and TRBJ2-2; D gene uncertain. The germline gives CDR1 KGHSH, CDR2 LQKENI. The CDR3 runs 15 residues. The V gene lost 3 bases and the J gene lost 2 bases, with 10 bases spanning the gap. In nucleotides, the CDR3 is TGTGCCAGCTCACCGCGGCAGGCCAACACCGGGGAGCTGTTTTTT. Protein sequence: CASSPRQANTGELFF. Combining the CDR3 with reference TRBV18 and TRBJ2-2 gives the whole variable domain NAGVMQNPRHLVRRRGQEARLRCSPMKGHSHVYWYRQLPEEGLKFMVYLQKENIIDESGMPKERFSAEFPKEGPSILRIQQVVRGDSAAYFCASSPRQANTGELFFGEGSRLTVL.

This chain links TRBV9 with TRBJ2-5; 7 positions match TRBD2. Germline CDR1 and CDR2: SGDLS and YYNGEE. CDR3 length: 14 residues. V shed 2 bases and J 5 bases; nucleotides not matched to a gene: 6. CDR3 in amino acids: CASSVDGGRETQYF. The CDR3 DNA follows: TGTGCCAGCAGCGTGGACGGGGGGAGGGAGACCCAGTACTTC.

This clone was seen only a few times. The rearrangement uses TRBV18 and TRBJ2-6; 11 bases are shared with TRBD1. The CDR3 has 19 residues. V lost 2 bases to trimming and J lost 1 base; unmatched junction nucleotides: 7. The germline V gene encodes CDR1 KGHSH and CDR2 LQKENI. The CDR3: CASSPAGQGVLSGANVLTF. The CDR3 region has the DNA TGTGCCAGCTCACCAGCGGGACAGGGGGTCCTTTCTGGGGCCAACGTCCTGACTTTC.

This sequence joins TRBV29-1 and TRBJ2-7, with D perhaps TRBD2 (6 bases). This CDR3 has 14 amino acids. The germline V gene encodes CDR1 SQVTM and CDR2 ANQGSEA. Trimming took 3 bases from V and 1 from J, leaving 13 bases between them. In DNA form, the CDR3 reads TGCAGCGTTGAGTTAGCGGCGGGGTCCTACGAGCAGTACTTC. Translation gives CSVELAAGSYEQYF.

The genes are TRBV7-2 and TRBJ2-2; 8 bases agree with TRBD2. CDR3 size: 17 residues. CDR1 and CDR2 from the germline V gene are SGHTA and FQGNSA. V gave up 1 base and J gave up 3 bases; unmatched junction bases: 7. The CDR3 sequence is CASSLGPSGGYTGELFF. The CDR3 DNA sequence: TGTGCCAGCAGCTTAGGTCCGAGCGGGGGTTACACCGGGGAGCTGTTTTTT. The entire variable domain, with the rest obtained from reference TRBV7-2 and TRBJ2-2, is as follows: GAGVSQSPSNKVTEKGKDVELRCDPISGHTALYWYRQSLGQGLEFLIYFQGNSAPDKSGLPSDRFSAERTGGSVSTLTIQRTQQEDSAVYLCASSLGPSGGYTGELFFGEGSRLTVL.

V gene TRBV2 combines with J gene TRBJ2-3; possibly TRBD1 for D (6 bases). CDR1 is SNHLY, CDR2 FYNNEI, per germline. The CDR3 spans 14 residues. The ends were cut back, 10 bases at V and 2 bases at J, with 16 bases in the middle. The CDR3, as DNA: TGTGCCACCCAGCTCGGGACAAACACAGATACGCAGTATTTT. Translating gives CATQLGTNTDTQYF.

This chain links TRBV7-2 with TRBJ2-1; TRBD2 matches at 11 bases. Germline values: CDR1 SGHTA, CDR2 FQGNSA. V lost 4 bases, J lost 7 bases, and 9 bases stayed unmatched. The CDR3 runs 16 residues. The CDR3 DNA is TGTGCCAGCAGCTCATGGGGGACTAGCGGTGTGAATGAGCAGTTCTTC. This sequence encodes CASSSWGTSGVNEQFF.

This chain connects TRBV10-2 to TRBJ1-1; TRBD1 is a possible D gene (6 bases). This CDR3 has 14 residues. From germline, CDR1 is WSHSY and CDR2 SAAADI. V was clipped by 3 bases and J by 5 bases, with 13 bases between them. CDR3 residues: CASSDLNRETEAFF. CDR3 coding DNA: TGCGCCAGCAGTGATCTGAACAGGGAAACTGAAGCTTTCTTT.

The chain carries TRBV28 and TRBJ2-4; 8 bases match TRBD2. The CDR3 extends over 16 amino acids. With 2 bases clipped from V and 4 bases from J, the junction kept 7 bases outside the gene matches. The germline V gene encodes CDR1 MDHEN and CDR2 SYDVKM. The CDR3: CASSLRGGGLKNIQYF. DNA of the CDR3: TGTGCCAGCAGTTTACGAGGCGGGGGGCTTAAAAACATTCAGTACTTC. The full variable domain, rest sourced from reference TRBV28 and TRBJ2-4, is DVKVTQSSRYLVKRTGEKVFLECVQDMDHENMFWYRQDPGLGLRLIYFSYDVKMKEKGDIPEGYSVSREKKERFSLILESASTNQTSMYLCASSLRGGGLKNIQYFGAGTRLSVL.

The chain uses TRBV18 and TRBJ1-3; no clear D gene. The CDR3 loop spans 14 amino acids. V lost 2 bases, J lost 1 base, and 6 bases lay in between. Germline CDR1 reads KGHSH; CDR2 reads LQKENI. CDR3 nucleotides: TGTGCCAGCTCACCATTGGAGTCTGGAAACACCATATATTTT. This translates into CASSPLESGNTIYF.

CDR3: CASSEGRTGAFF. For the CDR3, the DNA is TGTGCCAGCAGTGAAGGACGGACGGGAGCTTTCTTT. The chain recombines TRBV6-1 with TRBJ1-1; no clear D. Germline CDR1 MNHNS, CDR2 SASEGT. V lost 1 base to trimming and J lost 10 bases, with 10 bases between them. This CDR3 has 12 amino acids.

This chain links TRBV27 with TRBJ2-3; no firm D call. This CDR3 contains 13 residues. Trimming removed 3 bases at V and 6 bases at J, with 10 bases between. Looked up from germline, CDR1 is MNHEY and CDR2 is SMNVEV (reference sequence). Here the CDR3 reads CASSLKLGDTQYF. For the CDR3, the DNA is TGTGCCAGCAGTTTGAAGTTGGGGGATACGCAGTATTTT.

The J gene is TRBJ2-1, the V gene TRBV7-2; TRBD2 is a possible D gene (5 bases). CDR1 is SGHTA, CDR2 FQGNSA, per germline. Between the trimmed V and J ends, which lost 2 bases and 5 bases, there was a span of 13 bases. The CDR3 is 15 amino acids. The CDR3 here is CASSLSLAHNNEQFF. Here the CDR3 DNA reads TGTGCCAGCAGCTTAAGTCTAGCCCACAACAATGAGCAGTTCTTC.

The chain carries TRBV7-2 and TRBJ1-5; TRBD1 is a possible D gene (5 bases). From germline, CDR1 is SGHTA and CDR2 FQGNSA. V was cut by 0 bases and J by 7 bases, with 13 bases left in between. The CDR3 has 15 amino acids. The CDR3 reads CASSLAGGGWQPQHF. The DNA for the CDR3 is TGTGCCAGCAGCTTAGCGGGGGGGGGTTGGCAGCCCCAGCATTTT. Combining the CDR3 with reference TRBV7-2 and TRBJ1-5 gives the whole variable domain GAGVSQSPSNKVTEKGKDVELRCDPISGHTALYWYRQSLGQGLEFLIYFQGNSAPDKSGLPSDRFSAERTGGSVSTLTIQRTQQEDSAVYLCASSLAGGGWQPQHFGDGTRLSIL.

Only one count was recorded for this clone. The chain links TRBV9 to TRBJ1-1; TRBD1 matches at 7 bases. J gave up 0 bases and V 0 bases, and 11 bases lay outside the gene matches. This CDR3 has 18 residues. Germline assignment: CDR1 SGDLS and CDR2 YYNGEE. The CDR3 sequence: CASSVGPGGRRLNTEAFF. CDR3 coding DNA: TGTGCCAGCAGCGTAGGCCCAGGGGGGAGGAGATTGAACACTGAAGCTTTCTTT.

The chain employs TRBV4-3 and TRBJ2-5, with D possibly TRBD1 on 5 matching bases. This CDR3 is 16 amino acids long. Trimming took off 0 bases at V and 4 bases at J, with 15 bases between the two ends. Germline V lookup: CDR1 LGHNA, CDR2 YSLEER. The CDR3 loop reads CASSQDVRQGGETQYF. The CDR3 nucleotides read TGCGCCAGCAGCCAAGATGTGAGGCAGGGTGGAGAGACCCAGTACTTC.

This clone was found a few times. The genes are TRBV30 and TRBJ1-2; the D is unclear. CDR3 size: 16 residues. V lost 4 bases and J lost 1, with 19 bases in between. Germline V gives CDR1 GTSNPN, CDR2 SVGIG (reference sequence). The CDR3 here is CAWNRWAELNNYGYTF. CDR3 sequence (DNA): TGTGCCTGGAATAGGTGGGCCGAACTCAATAACTATGGCTACACCTTC.

The J gene is TRBJ2-7, the V gene TRBV5-8; 7 nucleotides align to TRBD1. The CDR3 consists of 14 residues. The J segment lost 2 bases and the V segment lost 0 bases, leaving 2 bases of the junction unmatched. From germline, CDR1 is SGHTS and CDR2 YDEGEE. CDR3 amino acids: CASSLVQGAYEQYV. CDR3 nucleotides: TGTGCCAGCAGCTTGGTGCAGGGGGCCTACGAGCAGTACGTC.

The chain joins TRBV5-6 to TRBJ2-7; a possible D gene is TRBD2 (6 bases). The V gene lost 3 bases and the J gene lost 0 bases, with 16 bases spanning the gap. CDR1 is SGHDT and CDR2 is YYEEEE in the germline V gene. The CDR3 contains 16 residues. The CDR3 DNA follows: TGTGCCAGCAGCTCACCGGGACGGGGGAGCTCCTACGAGCAGTACTTC. As protein: CASSSPGRGSSYEQYF. Full variable domain (missing parts from reference TRBV5-6 and TRBJ2-7): DAGVTQSPTHLIKTRGQQVTLRCSPKSGHDTVSWYQQALGQGPQFIFQYYEEEERQRGNFPDRFSGHQFPNYSSELNVNALLLGDSALYLCASSSPGRGSSYEQYFGPGTRLTVT.

The gene calls are TRBV7-2 and TRBJ2-7, with D unclear. V was trimmed by 3 bases and J by 4 bases, leaving 7 bases between them. The germline V gene has CDR1 SGHTA and CDR2 FQGNSA. CDR3 length: 12 residues. CDR3 region: CASSLGEYEQYF. CDR3 bases: TGTGCCAGCAGCTTGGGCGAGTACGAGCAGTACTTC. Complete variable domain (other parts from reference TRBV7-2 and TRBJ2-7): GAGVSQSPSNKVTEKGKDVELRCDPISGHTALYWYRQSLGQGLEFLIYFQGNSAPDKSGLPSDRFSAERTGGSVSTLTIQRTQQEDSAVYLCASSLGEYEQYFGPGTRLTVT.

The chain carries TRBV10-3 and TRBJ2-7; 10 bases map to TRBD1. The trim removed 4 bases at V and 4 bases at J, leaving 7 bases unmatched. The CDR3 extends over 15 amino acids. From germline, CDR1 is ENHRY and CDR2 SYGVKD. The DNA of the CDR3 is TGTGCCATCAGTGCACGGGACAGGGGTCTATACGAGCAGTACTTC. Its protein product is CAISARDRGLYEQYF.

This chain links TRBV9 with TRBJ2-4; the D is unclear. CDR1 is SGDLS and CDR2 is YYNGEE in the germline V gene. The V end was cut by 4 bases, the J end by 14 bases, with 16 bases between. This CDR3 has 12 amino acids. The CDR3 sequence is CASSFSDHPKYF. In DNA, the CDR3 is TGTGCCAGCAGCTTTTCGGACCACCCGAAGTACTTC.

The chain is built from TRBV19 and TRBJ1-1; a weak D match, TRBD1 (5 bases). Germline lookup yields CDR1 LNHDA and CDR2 SQIVND (reference sequence). This CDR3 has 14 residues. V was pared by 6 bases and J by 5 bases, with 16 bases between. As DNA, the CDR3 is TGTGCCAGTAGGGTTCAGATTTCAGGGACTGAAGCTTTCTTT. This gives the protein CASRVQISGTEAFF.

The V and J genes are TRBV5-1 and TRBJ2-6; 10 bases agree with TRBD1. The CDR3 is 19 residues long. V shed 3 bases and J 2 bases; nucleotides not matched to a gene: 11. Looked up from germline, CDR1 is SGHRS and CDR2 is YFSETQ. CDR3 coding DNA: TGCGCCAGCAGCTCCCGGGACAGGGGAGGGATCCCTGGGGCCAACGTCCTGACTTTC. Encoded protein: CASSSRDRGGIPGANVLTF.

This chain links TRBV19 with TRBJ1-5; possible D gene TRBD1, 5 bases. The germline gives CDR1 LNHDA, CDR2 SQIVND (reference sequence). The V gene lost 8 bases and the J gene lost 5 bases, with 13 bases spanning the gap. This CDR3 contains 13 residues. For the CDR3, the DNA is TGTGCCAGTGCGAGACAGCTGGATCAGCCCCAGCATTTT. It translates to CASARQLDQPQHF.

The CDR3, as DNA: TGTGCCAGCAACAAGAGGGGTAGCAATCAGCCCCAGCATTTT. It is translated as CASNKRGSNQPQHF. V gene TRBV6-5 combines with J gene TRBJ1-5; D perhaps matches TRBD1 (5 bases). Trimming shortened V by 7 bases and J by 0 bases, and 10 bases separated the two germline ends. Germline V gene data show CDR1 as MNHEY and CDR2 as SVGAGI. The CDR3 runs to 14 residues.

This clone was observed a handful of times. The chain combines TRBV5-1 with TRBJ2-5, with 8 bases aligning to TRBD1. Germline V gene sequence: CDR1 SGHRS, CDR2 YFSETQ. The CDR3 has 14 amino acids. V lost 0 bases to trimming and J lost 4 bases; unmatched junction nucleotides: 2. The DNA for the CDR3 is TGCGCCAGCAGCTTGGGACAGGGGAGAGAGACCCAGTACTTC. Translation: CASSLGQGRETQYF.

The chain recombines TRBV5-5 with TRBJ1-1; a possible D gene is TRBD1 (6 bases). V lost 4 bases to trimming and J lost 2 bases, with 18 bases between them. The germline V gene encodes CDR1 SGHKS and CDR2 YYEKEE (reference sequence). The CDR3 contains 16 residues. CDR3: CASSLWGGRTNTEAFF. In DNA, the CDR3 is TGTGCCAGCAGCCTCTGGGGGGGCAGAACCAACACTGAAGCTTTCTTT.